The 14 T cell receptor beta chains in this list originate from one sample, sequenced in a study of T cells in Graves' hyperthyroidism and ophthalmopathy. The TCR beta CDR3 regions underwent amplification using RNA transcripts as the source. Researchers ran a first-round RT-PCR on the TCR CDR3 using the HTBI primer set. TCRdb fed the multiplex PCR reads into MiXCR, producing one record per CDR3 protein. This table has fewer than 850,000 distinct CDR3 sequences, approximately 15% appearing once. Sequenced input: blood. The receptors derive from a man over 45 with Graves' hyperthyroidism.

This clonotype was observed a handful of times. The V call is TRBV28, the J call TRBJ1-4; no reliable D call. Per the germline V gene, CDR1 is MDHEN and CDR2 is SYDVKM. V was pared by 5 bases and J by 8 bases, with 9 bases between. This CDR3 contains 12 residues. CDR3 coding DNA: TGTGCCAGCAGTCAGAGACGGGAAAAACTGTTTTTT. Amino acid sequence: CASSQRREKLFF.

This clonotype occurred many times. The rearrangement links TRBV10-3 to TRBJ1-1; 9 bases line up with TRBD1. Per germline, CDR1 ENHRY and CDR2 SYGVKD. V lost 3 bases, J lost 7 bases, and 3 bases stayed unmatched. The CDR3 is 13 amino acids. This CDR3 is CAISDDRGYEAFF. The CDR3 coding sequence is TGTGCCATCAGTGATGACAGGGGGTATGAAGCTTTCTTT.

A note on this clonotype: Because the CDR3's place on the DNA is in doubt, the DNA is left out and the CDR3 is given as listed by TCRdb. V is TRBV28 and J is TRBJ2-7; the table's D call of TRBD1 was not tested on the DNA. The CDR3 sequence runs 15 residues, both termini included. Germline loops: CDR1 MDHEN, CDR2 SYDVKM. The CDR3: CASSTSTAPFHEQYF.

This clonotype was seen at least ten times. The V and J genes are TRBV7-9 and TRBJ2-1, with 9 bases fitting TRBD1. After removal of 6 bases from V and 4 bases from J, the junction contained 7 bases not matched to a gene. Germline V CDR1 and CDR2: SEHNR, FQNEAQ (reference sequence). This CDR3 comprises 15 residues. CDR3 sequence reads: CASSKDRGLYNEQFF. For the CDR3, the DNA is TGTGCCAGCAGTAAGGACAGGGGCTTATACAATGAGCAGTTCTTC.

The chain uses TRBV19 and TRBJ2-2, with 7 nucleotides matching TRBD2. The germline CDR1 and CDR2 sequences are LNHDA and SQIVND (reference sequence). The CDR3 has 15 amino acids. Trimming at V came to 4 bases and at J to 3 bases, leaving 5 bases not matched to a gene. The CDR3 DNA sequence: TGTGCCAGTAGTACCCACGGGGGGTACACCGGGGAGCTGTTTTTT. Residues: CASSTHGGYTGELFF.

The chain is built from TRBV29-1 and TRBJ1-1, with a weak D call TRBD1 (6 bases). V was trimmed by 7 bases and J by 0 bases, leaving 12 bases between them. The CDR3 totals 13 residues. The germline CDR1 and CDR2 sequences are SQVTM and ANQGSEA. DNA for the CDR3: TGCAGCGCAACAGGGCCCCTGAACACTGAAGCTTTCTTT. It yields the protein CSATGPLNTEAFF.

This clonotype was recorded many times. V and J are TRBV28 and TRBJ2-7; no reliable D call. The V gene lost 7 bases and the J gene lost 3 bases, with 13 bases spanning the gap. This CDR3 is built from 13 residues. The germline gives CDR1 MDHEN, CDR2 SYDVKM. The CDR3 nucleotides read TGTGCCAGCACCACACATCCTTACTACGAGCAGTACTTC. It codes for CASTTHPYYEQYF. The variable domain in full, with the rest retrieved from reference TRBV28 and TRBJ2-7, is DVKVTQSSRYLVKRTGEKVFLECVQDMDHENMFWYRQDPGLGLRLIYFSYDVKMKEKGDIPEGYSVSREKKERFSLILESASTNQTSMYLCASTTHPYYEQYFGPGTRLTVT.

This clonotype was detected a few times. This chain connects TRBV20-1 to TRBJ2-3; D remains ambiguous. CDR3 length: 14 amino acids. CDR1 and CDR2 (germline): DFQATT, SNEGSKA (reference sequence). Between the trimmed V and J ends, which lost 0 bases and 5 bases, there was a span of 12 bases. DNA of the CDR3: TGCAGTGCTAGAGATTTAGTAGCAGTAGATACGCAGTATTTT. It yields the protein CSARDLVAVDTQYF.

This clonotype has ten or more counts. This chain connects TRBV30 to TRBJ1-5, with unresolved D. Germline V lookup: CDR1 GTSNPN, CDR2 SVGIG (reference sequence). There are 12 residues in the CDR3. Trimming took off 4 bases at V and 5 bases at J, with 9 bases between the two ends. CDR3 loop: CAWTDGYQPQHF. The CDR3, as DNA: TGTGCCTGGACGGACGGTTATCAGCCCCAGCATTTT.

This clonotype was seen at least ten times. This chain joins TRBV10-3 and TRBJ2-2; D remains ambiguous. V was shortened by 1 base and J by 1 base, with 10 bases between the two germline ends. The CDR3 loop spans 16 amino acids. Per the germline V gene, CDR1 is ENHRY and CDR2 is SYGVKD. The CDR3 sequence is CAISEYVDKNTGELFF. CDR3 sequence (DNA): TGTGCCATCAGTGAGTACGTTGACAAGAACACCGGGGAGCTGTTTTTT.

This clonotype occurred many times. The genes are TRBV6-2 or TRBV6-3 and TRBJ2-5; possible D gene TRBD2, 6 bases. CDR3 length equals 16 residues. V was trimmed by 8 bases and J by 4 bases, leaving 23 bases between them. The V gene's germline CDR1 is MNHEY and CDR2 SVGEGT. CDR3 DNA: TGTGCCAGCTGTGATGGAGGCGGGACTTTGGTAGAGACCCAGTACTTC. Translating gives CASCDGGGTLVETQYF.

This clonotype came up many times. V gene TRBV19 combines with J gene TRBJ2-7, with 7 nucleotides matching TRBD1. Trimming took 2 bases from V and 1 from J; bases not matched to a gene: 8. CDR1 and CDR2 (germline): LNHDA, SQIVND (reference sequence). CDR3 length: 16 amino acids. The CDR3 loop reads CASSIYRDSGSYEQYF. In DNA form, the CDR3 reads TGTGCCAGTAGTATATACAGGGACAGCGGATCCTACGAGCAGTACTTC.

This clonotype has ten or more counts. This chain uses TRBV2 with TRBJ1-2; no reliable D call. This CDR3 spans 13 amino acids. Germline V gene data show CDR1 as SNHLY and CDR2 as FYNNEI. Trimming shortened V by 2 bases and J by 5 bases, and 9 bases separated the two germline ends. CDR3 sequence: CASSEKGGYGYTF. CDR3 nucleotides: TGTGCCAGCAGTGAAAAGGGTGGATATGGCTACACCTTC.

This clonotype was counted at least ten times. The rearrangement joins TRBV28 to TRBJ2-3; possibly TRBD1 for D (6 bases). The CDR3 loop spans 14 amino acids. CDR1 and CDR2 from the germline V gene are MDHEN and SYDVKM. V was shortened by 1 base and J by 5 bases, with 10 bases between the two germline ends. The CDR3 sequence: CASSLLGAGDTQYF. CDR3 nucleotide sequence: TGTGCCAGCAGTTTATTGGGGGCGGGAGATACGCAGTATTTT.